The 30 T cell receptor beta chains presented below share a single source sample, sequenced in a study of control samples from healthy donors and cancer patients. This table comes from immunoSEQ multiplex PCR, and its TCRdb copy is limited to in-frame clones, with some not included. The data contain 150,000 to 200,000 clones, roughly 94% of them seen just once; the ten biggest clones take up around 13%. The sequenced material came from PBMCs. These receptors were obtained from a man in his 60s with colorectal cancer.

This chain connects TRBV5-1 to TRBJ2-3, with 8 nucleotides matching TRBD1. The J segment lost 2 bases and the V segment lost 2 bases, leaving 10 bases of the junction unmatched. Germline CDR1 SGHRS, CDR2 YFSETQ. The CDR3 spans 17 residues. In DNA, the CDR3 is TGCGCCAGCAGCTTTGGGTGGCAGGGGGCTTCCACAGATACGCAGTATTTT. This codes for CASSFGWQGASTDTQYF.

The table lists this clone with a count of one. The chain combines TRBV5-1 with TRBJ1-2; 8 bases line up with TRBD1. This CDR3 has 14 residues. The V gene end was trimmed by 4 bases and the J gene end by 6 bases; junction bases not matched to a gene: 8. CDR1 and CDR2 (germline): SGHRS, YFSETQ. The CDR3 loop is CASSPNPTGDGYTF. The CDR3 nucleotides are TGCGCCAGCAGCCCAAACCCGACAGGGGATGGCTACACCTTC.

The genes are TRBV6-2 or TRBV6-3 and TRBJ1-4, with TRBD1 matching over 7 bases. The CDR3 has 17 amino acids. CDR1 and CDR2 from the germline V gene are MNHEY and SVGEGT. V gave up 6 bases and J gave up 0 bases; unmatched junction bases: 10. This CDR3 reads CASSRWGQPATNEKLFF. CDR3 DNA: TGTGCCAGCAGCCGGTGGGGACAGCCGGCAACTAATGAAAAACTGTTTTTT.

The V gene is TRBV7-2, the J gene TRBJ1-2, with 9 bases aligning to TRBD1. This CDR3 region has 15 residues. V lost 4 bases to trimming and J lost 2 bases; unmatched junction nucleotides: 5. Germline CDR1 and CDR2: SGHTA and FQGNSA. CDR3 sequence: CASSSETGGNYGYTF. The DNA for the CDR3 is TGTGCCAGCAGCTCCGAGACAGGGGGGAACTATGGCTACACCTTC.

The chain is built from TRBV6-4 and TRBJ1-1; 9 bases are shared with TRBD1. With 5 bases clipped from V and 4 bases from J, the junction kept 2 bases outside the gene matches. CDR1 and CDR2 from the germline V gene are MRHNA and SNTAGT. The CDR3 has 13 residues. CDR3 in DNA: TGTGCCAGCAGTCGGGGACAGGGCACTGAAGCTTTCTTT. Protein sequence: CASSRGQGTEAFF.

The V call is TRBV6-2 or TRBV6-3, the J call TRBJ2-4; 8 positions match TRBD1. Germline-derived CDR1 and CDR2 are MNHEY and SVGEGT. CDR3 length: 16 residues. The ends lost 4 bases at V and 0 bases at J; junction bases unmatched: 5. CDR3 in DNA: TGTGCCAGCAGTTCCGACAGGGGCGCAGCCAAAAACATTCAGTACTTC. This gives the protein CASSSDRGAAKNIQYF.

The chain couples TRBV21-1 to TRBJ1-1; the table calls TRBD1, which could not be checked here. TRBV21-1 is shown as a pseudogene. The CDR3 length is 18 residues. CDR3 in amino acids: CASSKEGSRGKRQTEAFF. CDR3 nucleotide sequence: TGTGCCAGCAGCAAAGAAGGGTCCAGGGGTAAAAGACAGACTGAAGCTTTCTTT.

This rearrangement joins TRBV29-1 to TRBJ2-3; 16 nucleotides agree with TRBD2. V trimming: 6 bases; J trimming: 11 bases; junction bases outside the gene matches: 2. CDR1 SQVTM and CDR2 ANQGSEA come from the germline V gene. The CDR3 covers 12 residues. The CDR3 sequence: CSVGLAGGMQYF. CDR3 bases: TGCAGCGTGGGACTAGCGGGGGGGATGCAGTATTTT.

V usage is TRBV6-5 and J usage is TRBJ2-3, with D perhaps given as TRBD1 or TRBD2 (5 bases each). V gave up 8 bases and J gave up 5 bases, with 11 bases separating them. The germline V gene has CDR1 MNHEY and CDR2 SVGAGI. The CDR3 is 12 amino acids. The CDR3 sequence is CASSGQGDTQYF. CDR3 DNA: TGTGCCAGCTCGGGGCAGGGAGATACGCAGTATTTT.

This sequence joins TRBV2 and TRBJ2-5, with 7 bases fitting TRBD1. The length of the CDR3 is 14 residues. The V segment lost 2 bases and the J segment 1 base; nucleotides outside the gene matches: 1. In germline, CDR1 is SNHLY, CDR2 FYNNEI. This chain's CDR3 is CASSERGLQETQYF. CDR3 DNA sequence: TGTGCCAGCAGTGAAAGGGGGCTCCAAGAGACCCAGTACTTC.

The J gene is TRBJ1-6, the V gene TRBV30; possible D gene TRBD1, 6 bases. The V end was cut by 4 bases, the J end by 7 bases, with 11 bases between. Looked up from germline, CDR1 is GTSNPN and CDR2 is SVGIG (reference sequence). This CDR3 has 13 residues. CDR3 bases: TGTGCCTGGAACGTCCAGGGGAATTCACCCCTCCACTTT. As protein: CAWNVQGNSPLHF.

The chain couples TRBV4-3 to TRBJ1-2, with no clear D. The length of the CDR3 is 13 residues. V shed 0 bases and J shed 5 bases, with 7 bases lying between them. CDR1 and CDR2 (germline): LGHNA, YSLEER. For the CDR3, the DNA is TGCGCCAGCAGCCAAGATGGCCAGTATGGCTACACCTTC. Its protein product is CASSQDGQYGYTF.

This clone was seen a few times. The rearrangement joins TRBV7-9 to TRBJ1-2, with TRBD1 matching over 8 bases. The CDR3 spans 11 residues. Per the germline V gene, CDR1 is SEHNR and CDR2 is FQNEAQ (reference sequence). V was clipped by 3 bases and J by 13 bases; unmatched bases: 4. The CDR3 DNA reads TGTGCCAGCAGCTTTGGACAGGGTGGCACCTTC. Translating gives CASSFGQGGTF.

The chain combines TRBV7-9 with TRBJ2-3, with D tentatively TRBD1 (5 bases). V was clipped by 3 bases and J by 4 bases, with 8 bases between them. Germline V lookup: CDR1 SEHNR, CDR2 FQNEAQ (reference sequence). This CDR3 has 13 residues. The DNA of the CDR3 is TGTGCCAGCAGCTTCGGACATCCAGATACGCAGTATTTT. Its translation: CASSFGHPDTQYF.

The chain carries TRBV28 and TRBJ1-4; D remains ambiguous. The germline V and J ends were trimmed by 10 bases and 8 bases, with 14 bases remaining between them. CDR3 length equals 12 residues. Germline values: CDR1 MDHEN, CDR2 SYDVKM. The CDR3 sequence is CATGAAGEKLFF. CDR3 coding DNA: TGTGCCACCGGAGCCGCGGGGGAAAAACTGTTTTTT.

V usage is TRBV7-8 and J usage is TRBJ1-6; 9 nucleotides align to TRBD1. The germline V gene encodes CDR1 SGHVS and CDR2 FQNEAQ. CDR3 length equals 14 residues. The junction had 5 bases not matched to a gene; V was cut back by 4 bases and J by 10 bases. CDR3: CASSSGQGLSPLHF. As DNA, the CDR3 is TGTGCCAGCAGCTCGGGACAGGGTCTGTCACCCCTCCACTTT.

V and J are TRBV9 and TRBJ1-3, with unresolved D. The CDR3 totals 15 residues. Trimming took off 1 base at V and 0 bases at J, with 8 bases between the two ends. Germline CDR1 reads SGDLS; CDR2 reads YYNGEE. The CDR3, as DNA: TGTGCCAGCAGCGTAAGAGGGAGCTCTGGAAACACCATATATTTT. Translation: CASSVRGSSGNTIYF. Full variable domain (rest looked up from reference TRBV9 and TRBJ1-3): DSGVTQTPKHLITATGQRVTLRCSPRSGDLSVYWYQQSLDQGLQFLIQYYNGEERAKGNILERFSAQQFPDLHSELNLSSLELGDSALYFCASSVRGSSGNTIYFGEGSWLTVV.

The J gene is TRBJ1-6, the V gene TRBV28; D is undetermined. V was cut by 6 bases and J by 6 bases, with 9 bases left in between. The CDR3 spans 13 residues. CDR1 and CDR2 (germline): MDHEN, SYDVKM. The CDR3 sequence: CASRPRFNSPLHF. CDR3 coding DNA: TGTGCCAGCAGGCCGAGATTTAATTCACCCCTCCACTTT.

The CDR3 reads CASSSIFRRAGYTF. CDR3 nucleotide sequence: TGTGCCAGCAGTTCTATCTTCCGTAGGGCTGGCTACACCTTC. The genes are TRBV6-5 and TRBJ1-2; D is uncertain. This CDR3 is 14 amino acids long. The ends were cut back, 4 bases at V and 7 bases at J, with 16 bases in the middle. Looked up from germline, CDR1 is MNHEY and CDR2 is SVGAGI.

The rearrangement uses TRBV6-2 or TRBV6-3 and TRBJ2-5, with D maybe TRBD1 (5 bases). The CDR3 contains 13 residues. Germline values: CDR1 MNHEY, CDR2 SVGEGT. Deletions cut 5 bases from V and 1 base from J, with 8 bases between. The CDR3 region is CASSRGSQETQYF. DNA for the CDR3: TGTGCCAGCAGTAGGGGATCCCAAGAGACCCAGTACTTC.

The rearrangement joins TRBV30 to TRBJ2-2; 15 bases are a match to TRBD2. In germline, CDR1 is GTSNPN, CDR2 SVGIG (reference sequence). The trim removed 2 bases at V and 7 bases at J, leaving 14 bases unmatched. The CDR3 is made up of 19 amino acids. The CDR3 reads CAWSIPGLAGGPRIGELFF. In nucleotides, the CDR3 is TGTGCCTGGAGTATACCCGGACTAGCGGGGGGGCCGCGTATCGGGGAGCTGTTTTTT.

The chain carries TRBV4-1 and TRBJ1-6, with D maybe TRBD1 (5 bases). Trimming left V 0 bases short and J 6 bases short, with 12 bases between. CDR1 MGHRA and CDR2 YSYEKL come from the germline V gene. The CDR3 sequence is 16 residues long. CDR3 region: CASSQESSRANSPLHF. The CDR3 DNA follows: TGCGCCAGCAGCCAAGAATCGAGCAGGGCTAATTCACCCCTCCACTTT.

The gene calls are TRBV5-4 and TRBJ2-2; TRBD2 aligns across 7 bases. CDR1 is SGHNT and CDR2 is YYREEE in the germline V gene (reference sequence). The V and J ends lost 4 bases and 5 bases, in that order; junction bases with no gene match: 11. The CDR3 consists of 16 residues. The DNA of the CDR3 is TGTGCCAGCAGCCCCGGGGGGTCGCGAGGGACCGGGGAGCTGTTTTTT. It translates to CASSPGGSRGTGELFF. The entire variable domain, with the rest obtained from reference TRBV5-4 and TRBJ2-2, is as follows: ETGVTQSPTHLIKTRGQQVTLRCSSQSGHNTVSWYQQALGQGPQFIFQYYREEENGRGNFPPRFSGLQFPNYSSELNVNALELDDSALYLCASSPGGSRGTGELFFGEGSRLTVL.

J is TRBJ2-7 and V is TRBV2; weak D call: TRBD2 (7 bases). The CDR3 length is 14 residues. With 7 bases removed from V and 0 bases from J, the gap between germline ends came to 13 bases. Germline V gene sequence: CDR1 SNHLY, CDR2 FYNNEI. The CDR3 DNA is TGTGCCAGCACTGGGGCGGGGGCCTCCTACGAGCAGTACTTC. Encoded protein: CASTGAGASYEQYF.

The V gene is TRBV3-1 (or the pseudogene TRBV3-2), the J gene TRBJ1-5; D ambiguous. The germline gives CDR1 LGHDT, CDR2 YNNKEL (reference sequence). Trimming shortened V by 4 bases and J by 3 bases, and 7 bases separated the two germline ends. The CDR3 extends over 13 amino acids. CDR3 amino acids: CASSPDSNQPQHF. The DNA of the CDR3 is TGTGCCAGCAGCCCCGACTCCAATCAGCCCCAGCATTTT.

The rearrangement links TRBV24-1 to TRBJ1-5, with D maybe TRBD1 (6 bases). CDR1 and CDR2 (germline): KGHDR, SFDVKD. CDR3 size: 13 residues. V was cut by 5 bases and J by 5 bases, with 9 bases left in between. CDR3 loop: CATSGGAHQPQHF. The CDR3 DNA is TGTGCCACCAGTGGGGGGGCACATCAGCCCCAGCATTTT.

CDR3 region: CASSSDRDEGYEQYF. The CDR3 DNA sequence: TGTGCCAGCAGCTCAGACAGGGACGAGGGATACGAGCAGTACTTC. The rearrangement links TRBV7-9 to TRBJ2-7, with 7 bases lining up with TRBD1. J gave up 4 bases and V 4 bases, and 10 bases lay outside the gene matches. CDR3 length: 15 residues. The germline V gene has CDR1 SEHNR and CDR2 FQNEAQ (reference sequence).

This rearrangement joins TRBV9 to TRBJ2-7; a weak D match, TRBD2 (6 bases). This CDR3 is 14 amino acids long. Germline CDR1 SGDLS, CDR2 YYNGEE. The ends were cut back, 0 bases at V and 4 bases at J, with 11 bases in the middle. The CDR3 loop is CASSVDGGTYEQYF. DNA of the CDR3: TGTGCCAGCAGCGTAGATGGAGGGACTTACGAGCAGTACTTC.

The chain links TRBV29-1 to TRBJ2-3; the D gene could be TRBD1 or TRBD2 (5 bases each). The V gene's germline CDR1 is SQVTM and CDR2 ANQGSEA. This CDR3 is 12 amino acids long. Trimming removed 6 bases at V and 3 bases at J, with 10 bases between. CDR3 in amino acids: CSVGPMTDTQYF. In DNA, the CDR3 is TGCAGCGTGGGACCTATGACAGATACGCAGTATTTT.

The chain combines TRBV11-3 with TRBJ2-5; 9 bases are shared with TRBD1. CDR1 and CDR2 from the germline V gene are SGHNT and YENEEA. The CDR3 spans 13 residues. V gave up 1 base and J gave up 10 bases; unmatched junction bases: 4. The CDR3 DNA follows: TGTGCCAGCAGCTTAGTGGGACAGGGAATCCAGTACTTC. This sequence encodes CASSLVGQGIQYF. The complete variable domain, with remaining parts taken from reference TRBV11-3 and TRBJ2-5, reads EAGVVQSPRYKIIEKKQPVAFWCNPISGHNTLYWYLQNLGQGPELLIRYENEEAVDDSQLPKDRFSAERLKGVDSTLKIQPAELGDSAVYLCASSLVGQGIQYFGPGTRLLVL.